The 8 T cell receptor beta chains in this list originate from one sample, sequenced in a study of identical twins' blood T cells. In TCRdb, the 5' RACE reads were re-called with MiXCR into one record per CDR3 protein. The table includes hundreds of thousands of distinct CDR3 sequences, about 28% detected once. Sequenced material: PBMCs. Receptors originate from a woman aged 18 to 50 in good health.

For this clonotype: A much larger clone sits a single nucleotide away, making a read error possible. The final CDR3 position lacks the conserved phenylalanine or tryptophan, pointing to a likely read error. The chain combines TRBV20-1 with TRBJ1-2, with D possibly matching TRBD1 (6 bases). Germline V gene sequence: CDR1 DFQATT, CDR2 SNEGSKA (reference sequence). V was pared by 6 bases and J by 7 bases, with 15 bases between. The CDR3 extends over 12 amino acids. The chain's CDR3 is CSASPGVSGYTL. The CDR3, as DNA: TGCAGTGCGAGCCCAGGGGTCTCTGGCTACACCCTC.

The rearrangement uses TRBV7-9 and TRBJ2-2; D is ambiguous. The V gene's germline CDR1 is SEHNR and CDR2 FQNEAQ (reference sequence). CDR3 length: 17 residues. Trimming took off 2 bases at V and 2 bases at J, with 15 bases between the two ends. CDR3 nucleotide sequence: TGTGCCAGCAGCTTAATAGTACCGTGGAGCAACACCGGGGAGCTGTTTTTT. The encoded protein is CASSLIVPWSNTGELFF.

The rearrangement links TRBV6-2 or TRBV6-3 to TRBJ1-1; 8 positions agree with TRBD1. Unmatched junction bases numbered 17, after V lost 6 bases and J lost 11 bases. The CDR3 length is 15 residues. Germline V lookup: CDR1 MNHEY, CDR2 SVGEGT. CDR3 region: CASSPLNQGASDAFF. In nucleotides, the CDR3 is TGTGCCAGCAGCCCCCTCAATCAGGGGGCTTCCGATGCTTTCTTT.

This clonotype was recorded many times. In nucleotides, the CDR3 is TGTGCCAGCAGTAAGACAGGGGAGCGCACTGAAGCTTTCTTT. It codes for CASSKTGERTEAFF. The chain recombines TRBV6-5 with TRBJ1-1; 8 nucleotides line up with TRBD1. V gave up 5 bases and J gave up 4 bases; unmatched junction bases: 6. The CDR3 totals 14 residues. Per the germline V gene, CDR1 is MNHEY and CDR2 is SVGAGI.

In this sample, this clonotype turned up many times. The CDR3 DNA sequence: TGTGCCAGCAGTGATGACGACAGGGCGTTCGGAAAACTGTTTTTT. It translates to CASSDDDRAFGKLFF. The chain recombines TRBV2 with TRBJ1-4; 7 bases line up with TRBD1. The CDR3 loop spans 15 amino acids. Germline lookup yields CDR1 SNHLY and CDR2 FYNNEI. J gave up 10 bases and V 3 bases, and 11 bases lay outside the gene matches.

There are a few counts of this clonotype. This chain links TRBV6-2 or TRBV6-3 with TRBJ1-5; D not resolved. V was trimmed by 2 bases and J by 7 bases, leaving 21 bases between them. This CDR3 is 17 amino acids long. CDR1 and CDR2 from the germline V gene are MNHEY and SVGEGT. CDR3 region: CASSYRPGSPIWQPQHF. The CDR3 DNA follows: TGTGCCAGCAGTTACCGCCCTGGATCTCCTATCTGGCAGCCCCAGCATTTT.

A few counts support this clonotype. V is TRBV19 and J is TRBJ1-5; TRBD1 matches 8 bases. Trimming at V came to 10 bases and at J to 7 bases, leaving 6 bases not matched to a gene. This CDR3 is 12 amino acids long. Germline CDR1 LNHDA, CDR2 SQIVND (reference sequence). The CDR3 DNA follows: TGTGCCACCGGACAGGGAATGCAGCCCCAGCATTTT. It translates to CATGQGMQPQHF.

This clonotype was detected only a few times. This chain connects TRBV29-1 to TRBJ1-2; D call uncertain. V shed 4 bases and J shed 8 bases, with 14 bases lying between them. CDR1 and CDR2 (germline): SQVTM, ANQGSEA. This CDR3 is 12 amino acids long. The CDR3 sequence is CSVVGLEVGYTF. In DNA form, the CDR3 reads TGCAGCGTTGTAGGCCTTGAGGTAGGCTACACCTTC.